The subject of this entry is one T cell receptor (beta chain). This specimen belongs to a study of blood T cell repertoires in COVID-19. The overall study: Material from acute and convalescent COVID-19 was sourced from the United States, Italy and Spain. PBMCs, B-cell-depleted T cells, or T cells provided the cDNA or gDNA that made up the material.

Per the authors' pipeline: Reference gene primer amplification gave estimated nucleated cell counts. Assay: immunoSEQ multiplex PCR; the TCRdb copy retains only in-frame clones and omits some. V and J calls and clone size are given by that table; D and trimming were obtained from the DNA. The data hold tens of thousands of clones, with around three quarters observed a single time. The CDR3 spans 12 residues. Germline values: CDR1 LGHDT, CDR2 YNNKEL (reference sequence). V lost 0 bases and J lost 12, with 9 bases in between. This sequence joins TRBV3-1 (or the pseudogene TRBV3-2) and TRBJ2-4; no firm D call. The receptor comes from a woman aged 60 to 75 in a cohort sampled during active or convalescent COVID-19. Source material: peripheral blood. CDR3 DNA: TGTGCCAGCAGCCAAGATCGAGGTAGTCAGTACTTC. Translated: CASSQDRGSQYF.